This TCR beta chain was identified in a study of cytomegalovirus exposure and HLA in healthy donors. Study-level points and caveats: In a later analysis, common viral pathogens appeared linked to several of the most significant clusters. In a later analysis, an Asian-associated ancestry cluster reportedly showed fewer N-insertions than the approximately 620-donor mean. Sequencing artifact likely explains a cluster of highly shared sequence variants.

With regard to this clone: Its specificity is not known.

The germline gives CDR1 LNHDA, CDR2 SQIVND (reference sequence). This CDR3 comprises 15 residues. Losses at the gene ends were 4 bases for V and 2 bases for J; bases not matched to a gene: 6. Healthy donors of bone marrow made up the group. With 60 Vbeta and 13 Jbeta primers, the PCR was carried out. Method: immunoSEQ multiplex PCR; TCRdb's copy keeps in-frame clones and lacks some. The top ten hold 0.75% to 0.8% of the sample, which has roughly 170,000 clones, around 78% seen once. Sample: PBMCs. The rearrangement links TRBV19 to TRBJ2-7; 9 bases are a match to TRBD1. The TCR comes from a female donor in good health and CMV-seronegative. The CDR3 here is CASSTTGGTAYEQYF. In DNA form, the CDR3 reads TGTGCCAGTAGTACAACAGGGGGCACGGCCTACGAGCAGTACTTC.